The T cell receptor beta chain under discussion was sequenced for a study of CD4+ T cells in melanoma. Study-wide results and limits: A reported correlation linked neoantigen-specific CD4+ T cells to CD8+, macrophage and B cell function. In melanoma, neoantigen-specific CD4+ T cells reportedly differed in differentiation state.

The CDR3 covers 12 residues. The germline V and J ends were trimmed by 3 bases and 5 bases, with 7 bases remaining between them. Germline lookup yields CDR1 SNHLY and CDR2 FYNNEI. A note on this clone: Its antigen remains unknown. The same CDR3 can be traced to other DNA sequences in this sample.

Repertoires were generated with immunoSEQ multiplex PCR, while TCRdb's copy carries only in-frame clones and drops some. This sample carries over 130,000 clones, 80% to 95% of them seen once, and the ten largest clones take about 1.5%. This sequence originates from a human donor with melanoma. The chain is built from TRBV2 and TRBJ2-5; no clear D gene. The CDR3 here is CASSDLRETQYF. The DNA of the CDR3 is TGTGCCAGCAGTGACCTCCGGGAGACCCAGTACTTC. The full variable domain, its missing parts supplied by reference TRBV2 and TRBJ2-5, is EPEVTQTPSHQVTQMGQEVILRCVPISNHLYFYWYRQILGQKVEFLVSFYNNEISEKSEIFDDQFSVERPDGSNFTLKIRSTKLEDSAMYFCASSDLRETQYFGPGTRLLVL.